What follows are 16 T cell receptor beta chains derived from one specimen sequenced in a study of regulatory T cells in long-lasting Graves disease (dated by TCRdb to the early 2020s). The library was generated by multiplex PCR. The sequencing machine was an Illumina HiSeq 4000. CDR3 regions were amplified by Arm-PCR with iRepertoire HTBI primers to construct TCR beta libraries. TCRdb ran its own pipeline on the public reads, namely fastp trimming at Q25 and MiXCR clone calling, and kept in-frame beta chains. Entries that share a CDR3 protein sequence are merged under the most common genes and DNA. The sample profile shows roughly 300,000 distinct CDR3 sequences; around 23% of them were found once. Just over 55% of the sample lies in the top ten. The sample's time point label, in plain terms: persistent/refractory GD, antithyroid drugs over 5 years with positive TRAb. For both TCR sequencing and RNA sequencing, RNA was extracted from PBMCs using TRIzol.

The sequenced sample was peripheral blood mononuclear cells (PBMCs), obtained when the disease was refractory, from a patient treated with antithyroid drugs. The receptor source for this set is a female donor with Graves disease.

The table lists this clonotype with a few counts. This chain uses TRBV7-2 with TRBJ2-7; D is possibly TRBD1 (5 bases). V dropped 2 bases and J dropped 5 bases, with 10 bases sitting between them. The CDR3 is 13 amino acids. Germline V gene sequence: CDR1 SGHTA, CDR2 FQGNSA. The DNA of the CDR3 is TGTGCCAGCAGCTTAATTTGGGGCGACGAGCAGTACTTC. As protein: CASSLIWGDEQYF.

The DNA of the CDR3 is TGTGCCAGCAGTGGTACCGGGACAGGTCGCACAGATACGCAGTATTTT. Protein sequence: CASSGTGTGRTDTQYF. The chain couples TRBV6-1 to TRBJ2-3; 8 bases map to TRBD1. The V gene end was trimmed by 4 bases and the J gene end by 1 base; junction bases not matched to a gene: 7. The CDR3 length is 16 residues. Per germline, CDR1 MNHNS and CDR2 SASEGT.

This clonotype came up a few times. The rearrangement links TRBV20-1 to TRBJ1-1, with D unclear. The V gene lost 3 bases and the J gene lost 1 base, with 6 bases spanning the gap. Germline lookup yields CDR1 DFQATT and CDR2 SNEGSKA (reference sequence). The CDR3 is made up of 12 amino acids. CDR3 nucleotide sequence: TGCAGTGCTAGTAAACAGAACACTGAAGCTTTCTTT. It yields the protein CSASKQNTEAFF.

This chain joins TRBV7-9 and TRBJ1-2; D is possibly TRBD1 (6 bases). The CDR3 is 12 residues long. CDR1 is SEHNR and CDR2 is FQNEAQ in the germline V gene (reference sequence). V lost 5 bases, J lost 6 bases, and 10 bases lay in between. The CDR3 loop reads CASSQSGDGYTF. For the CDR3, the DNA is TGTGCCAGCAGCCAATCAGGGGATGGCTACACCTTC.

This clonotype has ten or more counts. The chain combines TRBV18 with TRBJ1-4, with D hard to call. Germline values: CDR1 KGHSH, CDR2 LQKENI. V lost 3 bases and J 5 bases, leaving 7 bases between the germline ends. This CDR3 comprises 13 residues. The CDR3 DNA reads TGTGCCAGCTCACCGGGCATCAATGAAAAACTGTTTTTT. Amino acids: CASSPGINEKLFF.

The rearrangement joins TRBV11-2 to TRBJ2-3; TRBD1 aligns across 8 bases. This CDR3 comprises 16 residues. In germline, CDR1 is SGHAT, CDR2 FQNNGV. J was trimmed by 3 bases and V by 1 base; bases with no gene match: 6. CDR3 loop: CASSLGADRATDTQYF. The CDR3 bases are TGTGCCAGCAGCTTAGGAGCGGACAGGGCAACAGATACGCAGTATTTT. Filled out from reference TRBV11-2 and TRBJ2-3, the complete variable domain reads EAGVAQSPRYKIIEKRQSVAFWCNPISGHATLYWYQQILGQGPKLLIQFQNNGVVDDSQLPKDRFSAERLKGVDSTLKIQPAKLEDSAVYLCASSLGADRATDTQYFGPGTRLTVL.

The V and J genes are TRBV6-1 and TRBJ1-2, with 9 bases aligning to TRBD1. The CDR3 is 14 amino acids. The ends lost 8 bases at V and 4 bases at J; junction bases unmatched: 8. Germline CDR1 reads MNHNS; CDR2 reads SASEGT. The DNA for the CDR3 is TGTGCCAGCCCCGGGACAGGGACAGGCTATGGCTACACCTTC. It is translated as CASPGTGTGYGYTF.

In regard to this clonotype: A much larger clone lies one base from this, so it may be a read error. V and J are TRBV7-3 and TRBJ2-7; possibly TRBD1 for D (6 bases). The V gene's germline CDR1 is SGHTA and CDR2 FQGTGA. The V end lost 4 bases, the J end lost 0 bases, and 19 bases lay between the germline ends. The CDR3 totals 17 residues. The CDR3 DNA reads TGTGCCAGCAGCTCATACCGGACAGCCCCCAGCTCCTACGAGCAGTACTTC. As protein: CASSSYRTAPSSYEQYF. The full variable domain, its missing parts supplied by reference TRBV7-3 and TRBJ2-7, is GAGVSQTPSNKVTEKGKYVELRCDPISGHTALYWYRQSLGQGPEFLIYFQGTGAADDSGLPNDRFFAVRPEGSVSTLKIQRTERGDSAVYLCASSSYRTAPSSYEQYFGPGTRLTVT.

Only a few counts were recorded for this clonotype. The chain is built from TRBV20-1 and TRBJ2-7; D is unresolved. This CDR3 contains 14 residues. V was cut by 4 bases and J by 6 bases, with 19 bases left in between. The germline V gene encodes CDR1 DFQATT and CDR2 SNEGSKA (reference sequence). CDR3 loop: CSATAVLGWPEQYF. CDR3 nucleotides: TGCAGTGCTACGGCAGTACTGGGATGGCCCGAGCAGTACTTC.

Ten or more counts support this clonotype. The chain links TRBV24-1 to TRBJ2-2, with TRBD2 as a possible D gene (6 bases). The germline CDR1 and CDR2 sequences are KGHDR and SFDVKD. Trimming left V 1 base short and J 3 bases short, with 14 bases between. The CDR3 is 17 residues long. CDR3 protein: CATSDFSQGGDTGELFF. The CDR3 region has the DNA TGTGCCACCAGTGATTTTAGTCAGGGAGGTGACACCGGGGAGCTGTTTTTT.

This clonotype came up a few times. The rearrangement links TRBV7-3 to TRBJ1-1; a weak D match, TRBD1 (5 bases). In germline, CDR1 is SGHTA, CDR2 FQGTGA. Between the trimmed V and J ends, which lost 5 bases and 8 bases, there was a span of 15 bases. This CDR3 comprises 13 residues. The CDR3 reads CASSPTGESEAFF. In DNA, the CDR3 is TGTGCCAGCAGCCCAACAGGAGAGTCAGAAGCTTTCTTT.

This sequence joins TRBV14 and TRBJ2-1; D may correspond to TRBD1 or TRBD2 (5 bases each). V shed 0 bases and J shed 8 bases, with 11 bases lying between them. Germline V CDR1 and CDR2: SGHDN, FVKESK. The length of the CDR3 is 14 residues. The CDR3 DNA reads TGTGCCAGCAGCCAAGATTGGGTGGGGGATGAGCAGTTCTTC. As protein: CASSQDWVGDEQFF.

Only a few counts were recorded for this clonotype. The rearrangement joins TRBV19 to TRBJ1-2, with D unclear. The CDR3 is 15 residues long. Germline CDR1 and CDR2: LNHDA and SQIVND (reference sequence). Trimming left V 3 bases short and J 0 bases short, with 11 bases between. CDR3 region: CASSIGVPANYGYTF. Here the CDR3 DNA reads TGTGCCAGTAGTATCGGAGTCCCAGCTAACTATGGCTACACCTTC.

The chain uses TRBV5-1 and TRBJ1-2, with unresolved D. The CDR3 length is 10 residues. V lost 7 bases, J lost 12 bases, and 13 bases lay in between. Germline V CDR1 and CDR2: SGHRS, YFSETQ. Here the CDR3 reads CASYLLVNTF. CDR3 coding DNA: TGCGCCAGCTACCTTTTAGTGAACACCTTC.

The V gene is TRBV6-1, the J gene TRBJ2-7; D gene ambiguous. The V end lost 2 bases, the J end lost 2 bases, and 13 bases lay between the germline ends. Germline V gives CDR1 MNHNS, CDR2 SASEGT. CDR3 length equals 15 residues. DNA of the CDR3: TGTGCCAGCAGTGAACCCGGGTCAAGCACCTACGAGCAGTACTTC. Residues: CASSEPGSSTYEQYF.

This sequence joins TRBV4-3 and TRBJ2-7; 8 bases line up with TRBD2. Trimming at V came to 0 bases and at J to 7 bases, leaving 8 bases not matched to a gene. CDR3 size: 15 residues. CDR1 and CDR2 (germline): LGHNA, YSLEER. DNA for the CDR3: TGCGCCAGCAGCCAAGAGTGGACTAGCCTTAGGGAGCAGTACTTC. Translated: CASSQEWTSLREQYF.